Following are 25 T cell receptor beta chains from one sample sequenced in a study of regulatory T cells in long-lasting Graves disease. Time point meaning: newly diagnosed GD, antithyroid drugs for less than 3 months. PBMC-extracted RNA yielded the TCR library. Arm-PCR of CDR3 regions and iRepertoire HTBI primers were used to build TCR beta libraries. TCRdb independently ran MiXCR on the multiplex PCR reads; one entry per CDR3 protein. The repertoire holds approximately 360,000 distinct CDR3 sequences, with 12% as singletons. The same data also contributed to another study, on T cells in Graves' hyperthyroidism and ophthalmopathy.

The sample consisted of peripheral blood mononuclear cells (PBMCs), taken at new diagnosis, from a patient treated with antithyroid drugs. These receptors all come from a woman aged 18 to 35 with Graves disease.

The CDR3 protein is CSASSSRDLFGEETQYF. The CDR3 DNA follows: TGCAGTGCTAGCTCCTCCAGGGACCTCTTCGGCGAAGAGACCCAGTACTTC. The chain employs TRBV20-1 and TRBJ2-5; TRBD1 or TRBD2 may be the D gene (5 bases each). The CDR3 consists of 17 residues. V lost 3 bases and J 3 bases, leaving 23 bases between the germline ends. CDR1 DFQATT and CDR2 SNEGSKA come from the germline V gene (reference sequence).

V and J are TRBV10-3 and TRBJ2-7, with 14 bases fitting TRBD2. V trimming: 11 bases; J trimming: 5 bases; junction bases outside the gene matches: 11. Germline CDR1 is ENHRY and CDR2 is SYGVKD. The CDR3 consists of 15 residues. The CDR3, as DNA: TGTGCCGTTCGGGGACTAGCGGGAGAGGCCGACGAGCAGTACTTC. Translated, it gives CAVRGLAGEADEQYF.

The rearrangement links TRBV6-5 to TRBJ1-2; TRBD1 agrees at 9 bases. The CDR3 sequence is 14 residues long. V lost 2 bases and J lost 5; bases outside the gene matches: 3. Germline V CDR1 and CDR2: MNHEY, SVGAGI. In DNA form, the CDR3 reads TGTGCCAGCAGTTACGGCGACAGGGGGTATGGCTACACCTTC. It specifies CASSYGDRGYGYTF.

This clonotype was counted at least ten times. This chain links TRBV18 with TRBJ1-2; D remains unclear. This CDR3 region has 14 residues. Trimming shortened V by 6 bases and J by 8 bases, and 19 bases separated the two germline ends. Germline-derived CDR1 and CDR2 are KGHSH and LQKENI. CDR3 region: CASSPKRQARGYTF. The CDR3 nucleotides read TGTGCCAGCTCCCCGAAAAGGCAGGCAAGGGGCTACACCTTC.

At least ten counts were recorded for this clonotype. The chain links TRBV2 to TRBJ1-2; D is possibly TRBD1 (6 bases). This CDR3 region has 14 residues. Per germline, CDR1 SNHLY and CDR2 FYNNEI. The V end was cut by 4 bases, the J end by 5 bases, with 14 bases between. In nucleotides, the CDR3 is TGTGCCAGCAGTGCGCTGGGACACCAGTATGGCTACACCTTC. As protein: CASSALGHQYGYTF.

This clonotype was detected ten times or more. This chain joins TRBV6-1 and TRBJ2-2; D uncertain. Between the trimmed V and J ends, which lost 6 bases and 5 bases, there was a span of 13 bases. Germline V lookup: CDR1 MNHNS, CDR2 SASEGT. The CDR3 sequence is 14 residues long. DNA for the CDR3: TGTGCCAGCAGCGCGACCAACCCGACCGGGGAGCTGTTTTTT. It is translated as CASSATNPTGELFF.

This clonotype has more than one count but fewer than ten. The J gene is TRBJ2-7, the V gene TRBV28; D perhaps matches TRBD1 (6 bases). The V end was cut by 6 bases, the J end by 0 bases, with 12 bases between. The length of the CDR3 is 14 residues. Germline-derived CDR1 and CDR2 are MDHEN and SYDVKM. The CDR3 DNA sequence: TGTGCCAGCAGCCCACAGGGAATCTCCTACGAGCAGTACTTC. Protein: CASSPQGISYEQYF.

This clonotype has at least ten counts. The V call is TRBV20-1, the J call TRBJ2-7; TRBD1 might be the D (6 bases). This CDR3 spans 14 amino acids. Germline CDR1 is DFQATT and CDR2 is SNEGSKA (reference sequence). The germline V and J ends were trimmed by 0 bases and 10 bases, with 19 bases remaining between them. The CDR3 loop reads CSARESDRWDIQYF. The CDR3 DNA reads TGCAGTGCTAGAGAAAGTGATAGGTGGGACATACAGTACTTC.

This clonotype occurred many times. This sequence joins TRBV20-1 and TRBJ2-1, with 10 nucleotides matching TRBD1. Per the germline V gene, CDR1 is DFQATT and CDR2 is SNEGSKA (reference sequence). The V and J ends lost 4 bases and 5 bases, in that order; junction bases with no gene match: 8. The CDR3 spans 15 residues. The CDR3 DNA is TGCAGTGCTAAGCGCCCGGACAGGGGGGACAATGAGCAGTTCTTC. Amino acids: CSAKRPDRGDNEQFF.

This clonotype was counted many times. The rearrangement joins TRBV7-2 to TRBJ1-2; D not certain. Germline CDR1 is SGHTA and CDR2 is FQGNSA. The CDR3 loop spans 13 amino acids. V lost 4 bases to trimming and J lost 4 bases, with 10 bases between them. CDR3 loop: CASSSFRGYGYTF. CDR3 DNA sequence: TGTGCCAGCAGCTCCTTTCGGGGCTATGGCTACACCTTC.

This clonotype has only a few counts. The chain recombines TRBV4-3 with TRBJ2-1, with D tentatively TRBD2 (6 bases). Between the trimmed V and J ends, which lost 0 bases and 5 bases, there was a span of 14 bases. The germline V gene encodes CDR1 LGHNA and CDR2 YSLEER. This CDR3 has 16 amino acids. The DNA of the CDR3 is TGCGCCAGCAGCCAAGATCAAGGCGGGATACACAATGAGCAGTTCTTC. Translation gives CASSQDQGGIHNEQFF.

This clonotype has a count of ten or more. The chain employs TRBV7-2 and TRBJ2-3; 8 bases are shared with TRBD2. Losses at the gene ends were 2 bases for V and 0 bases for J; bases not matched to a gene: 4. The CDR3 has 16 residues. CDR1 and CDR2 (germline): SGHTA, FQGNSA. The CDR3 nucleotides are TGTGCCAGCAGCTTAAGGCGGGAGGCTAGCACAGATACGCAGTATTTT. This translates into CASSLRREASTDTQYF.

This clonotype was recorded many times. This chain's CDR3 is CASSLGTSAYTDTQYF. The CDR3 DNA reads TGTGCCAGCAGCTTAGGGACTAGCGCGTACACAGATACGCAGTATTTT. The V gene is TRBV7-9, the J gene TRBJ2-3, with 9 bases lining up with TRBD2. After removal of 1 base from V and 2 bases from J, the junction contained 4 bases not matched to a gene. Germline V gene lookup returns CDR1 SEHNR and CDR2 FQNEAQ (reference sequence). The CDR3 is made up of 16 amino acids.

This clonotype was detected many times. The chain joins TRBV6-5 to TRBJ2-5; no reliable D call. From germline, CDR1 is MNHEY and CDR2 SVGAGI. The CDR3 loop spans 15 amino acids. Deletions cut 2 bases from V and 1 base from J, with 11 bases between. In nucleotides, the CDR3 is TGTGCCAGCAGTTACACCCTAGGCCCCCAAGAGACCCAGTACTTC. Translated, it gives CASSYTLGPQETQYF.

The chain employs TRBV3-1 and TRBJ2-2; 8 positions match TRBD1. V trimming: 6 bases; J trimming: 6 bases; junction bases outside the gene matches: 12. The length of the CDR3 is 16 residues. Germline V lookup: CDR1 LGHDT, CDR2 YNNKEL (reference sequence). The CDR3 DNA reads TGTGCCAGCAGAGGCGGGGCAGGGGGCGCATCCGGGGAGCTGTTTTTT. This sequence encodes CASRGGAGGASGELFF.

A note on this clonotype: Without the conserved terminal phenylalanine or tryptophan, this CDR3 likely stems from a read error. The CDR3 is CASTRDRSNQPQHL. In DNA, the CDR3 is TGTGCCAGCACTCGGGACAGGTCGAATCAGCCCCAGCATCTT. The chain recombines TRBV12-3 or TRBV12-4 with TRBJ1-5; 8 bases are a match to TRBD1. The CDR3 has 14 residues. V lost 7 bases and J lost 4; bases outside the gene matches: 6.

This clonotype has a count of ten or more. The genes are TRBV6-5 and TRBJ1-1; 7 bases fit TRBD1. Germline-derived CDR1 and CDR2 are MNHEY and SVGAGI. The CDR3 extends over 14 amino acids. Losses at the gene ends were 4 bases for V and 4 bases for J; bases not matched to a gene: 6. CDR3 sequence: CASSFTGVRTEAFF. In DNA, the CDR3 is TGTGCCAGCAGTTTTACAGGGGTTCGCACTGAAGCTTTCTTT.

This clonotype was seen many times. The chain joins TRBV9 to TRBJ1-1; D gene ambiguous. Germline V lookup: CDR1 SGDLS, CDR2 YYNGEE. The CDR3 is 12 residues long. Trimming took 0 bases from V and 7 from J, leaving 7 bases between them. Written as DNA, the CDR3 is TGTGCCAGCAGCGTAGAAGGTTATGAAGCTTTCTTT. Translated: CASSVEGYEAFF.

This clonotype was recorded many times. The chain recombines TRBV6-2 or TRBV6-3 with TRBJ2-2; D remains unclear. Germline V CDR1 and CDR2: MNHEY, SVGEGT. The germline V and J ends were trimmed by 0 bases and 4 bases, with 6 bases remaining between them. This CDR3 region has 14 residues. This CDR3 reads CASSYSAVTGELFF. In DNA, the CDR3 is TGTGCCAGCAGTTACTCCGCGGTCACCGGGGAGCTGTTTTTT.

This clonotype occurred many times. The chain couples TRBV7-2 to TRBJ2-7; TRBD2 matches at 9 bases. The germline CDR1 and CDR2 sequences are SGHTA and FQGNSA. J was trimmed by 1 base and V by 3 bases; bases with no gene match: 4. This CDR3 region has 15 residues. The CDR3 region has the DNA TGTGCCAGCAGCTTTCAAGCGGGAGGTTCCTACGAGCAGTACTTC. It yields the protein CASSFQAGGSYEQYF.

This clonotype came up a few times. The chain combines TRBV12-3 or TRBV12-4 with TRBJ1-2, with 8 bases fitting TRBD1. This CDR3 has 14 residues. V was pared by 5 bases and J by 12 bases, with 14 bases of the junction left unmatched. CDR3 sequence: CASSRGQAPWGDTF. DNA of the CDR3: TGTGCCAGCAGTCGGGGACAGGCCCCCTGGGGAGACACCTTC.

The V and J genes are TRBV5-1 and TRBJ2-3, with D hard to call. The length of the CDR3 is 13 residues. V was trimmed by 3 bases and J by 4 bases, leaving 9 bases between them. CDR1 SGHRS and CDR2 YFSETQ come from the germline V gene. The CDR3 loop is CASSSTWADTQYF. In DNA, the CDR3 is TGCGCCAGCAGCTCGACTTGGGCAGATACGCAGTATTTT. Combining the CDR3 with reference TRBV5-1 and TRBJ2-3 gives the whole variable domain KAGVTQTPRYLIKTRGQQVTLSCSPISGHRSVSWYQQTPGQGLQFLFEYFSETQRNKGNFPGRFSGRQFSNSRSEMNVSTLELGDSALYLCASSSTWADTQYFGPGTRLTVL.

This clonotype was seen repeatedly, ten times or more. The chain employs TRBV4-3 and TRBJ2-1; D gene uncertain. The CDR3 runs 13 residues. CDR1 is LGHNA and CDR2 is YSLEER in the germline V gene. Trimming left V 0 bases short and J 3 bases short, with 3 bases between. CDR3: CASSQDFYNEQFF. The CDR3 DNA is TGCGCCAGCAGCCAAGACTTCTACAATGAGCAGTTCTTC.

This clonotype was detected many times. The V and J genes are TRBV3-1 and TRBJ2-1; D might be TRBD2 (5 bases). This CDR3 region has 17 residues. V was clipped by 0 bases and J by 4 bases, with 16 bases between them. Germline lookup yields CDR1 LGHDT and CDR2 YNNKEL (reference sequence). As DNA, the CDR3 is TGTGCCAGCAGCCAAGATTGGCGGGTAGCGTTATACAATGAGCAGTTCTTC. It specifies CASSQDWRVALYNEQFF.

This clonotype was seen a few times. The chain carries TRBV6-1 and TRBJ2-2; possible D gene TRBD1, 6 bases. Between the trimmed V and J ends, which lost 4 bases and 6 bases, there was a span of 9 bases. Germline-derived CDR1 and CDR2 are MNHNS and SASEGT. The CDR3 consists of 13 residues. Here the CDR3 reads CASSGQEPGELFF. CDR3 in DNA: TGTGCCAGCAGTGGACAGGAACCCGGGGAGCTGTTTTTT.